Described below is a single T cell receptor beta chain sequence and its context. Its antigen is still unknown. The germline V gene encodes CDR1 SGDLS and CDR2 YYNGEE. This CDR3 contains 15 residues. V lost 4 bases and J lost 0, with 13 bases in between. This record comes from a study of OX40 agonist ivuxolimab in advanced cancers. Study-wide points: Among T cells, CD8+ cells averaged more expanded clones than CD4+ cells.

Produced via immunoSEQ multiplex PCR; TCRdb's table is partial and in-frame only. The data contain some 44,000 clones, 86% of them singletons. This sequence was found in an adult with an advanced solid tumor such as melanoma, head and neck, liver or kidney cancer. This chain connects TRBV9 to TRBJ1-1, with TRBD1 as a possible D gene (5 bases). The source was CD4+ or CD8+ T cells sorted from blood, collected in a trial of the OX40 agonist ivuxolimab. CDR3 sequence (DNA): TGTGCCAGCAGCACGAGACAGACTGTGAACACTGAAGCTTTCTTT. Residues: CASSTRQTVNTEAFF.